This passage covers 28 T cell receptor beta chains from one sample sequenced in a study of regulatory and conventional T cells in RAG deficiency. Libraries were prepared by immunoSEQ multiplex PCR; TCRdb keeps only in-frame clonotypes and omits some of them. The sample contains about 30,000 clones, 90% to 97% of which appear only once. Conventional CD4+ T cells were sorted from blood as CD25-low CD127-high cells. These data also formed part of another study, on regulatory T cells. From that report: The primer mix had 52 TRBV and 13 TRBJ primers.

Sequenced input: CD25- CD4+ T cells sorted from blood. These receptors all stem from a human donor in good health.

The rearrangement uses TRBV6-5 and TRBJ1-6; 9 nucleotides line up with TRBD1. J gave up 7 bases and V 6 bases, and 4 bases lay outside the gene matches. The germline V gene has CDR1 MNHEY and CDR2 SVGAGI. The length of the CDR3 is 14 residues. CDR3 in amino acids: CASRKTGGNSPLHF. The CDR3 DNA follows: TGTGCCAGCAGGAAAACAGGGGGCAATTCACCCCTCCACTTT.

The V and J genes are TRBV9 and TRBJ2-3, with 10 positions matching TRBD2. Germline V lookup: CDR1 SGDLS, CDR2 YYNGEE. The length of the CDR3 is 16 residues. V was clipped by 5 bases and J by 2 bases; unmatched bases: 8. The CDR3 is CASSERTSGTTDTQYF. CDR3 in DNA: TGTGCCAGCAGTGAGAGGACTAGCGGTACCACAGATACGCAGTATTTT.

The genes are TRBV6-5 and TRBJ2-3; perhaps TRBD1 as D (6 bases). This CDR3 has 15 amino acids. Germline V gene lookup returns CDR1 MNHEY and CDR2 SVGAGI. Trimming stripped 2 bases from V and 2 bases from J, with 11 bases between. Here the CDR3 reads CASSYTGSLTDTQYF. DNA for the CDR3: TGTGCCAGCAGTTACACAGGGTCCCTCACAGATACGCAGTATTTT.

The chain has TRBV7-9 and TRBJ2-3; 14 nucleotides align to TRBD2. Germline V CDR1 and CDR2: SEHNR, FQNEAQ (reference sequence). The V and J ends lost 5 bases and 4 bases, in that order; junction bases with no gene match: 5. This CDR3 is built from 16 residues. The CDR3 region has the DNA TGTGCCAGCAGCGTGGGACTAGCGGGAGCCGCAGATACGCAGTATTTT. This sequence encodes CASSVGLAGAADTQYF.

The rearrangement uses TRBV11-3 and TRBJ2-3; no firm D call. The V gene's germline CDR1 is SGHNT and CDR2 YENEEA. V lost 1 base and J lost 0, with 5 bases in between. The CDR3 length is 14 residues. In DNA form, the CDR3 reads TGTGCCAGCAGCTTAGGCGGAAGCACAGATACGCAGTATTTT. This translates into CASSLGGSTDTQYF.

The J gene is TRBJ2-1, the V gene TRBV12-5; D call uncertain. CDR3 length equals 11 residues. V was shortened by 6 bases and J by 9 bases, with 9 bases between the two germline ends. In germline, CDR1 is LGHNT, CDR2 FRNRAP. DNA of the CDR3: TGTGCTAGTGGCCAGGTTGGTGAGCAGTTCTTC. Protein sequence: CASGQVGEQFF.

The chain combines TRBV27 with TRBJ2-1, with TRBD2 matching 7 bases. The V and J ends lost 3 bases and 3 bases, in that order; junction bases with no gene match: 20. There are 20 residues in the CDR3. Germline V gives CDR1 MNHEY, CDR2 SMNVEV (reference sequence). CDR3 residues: CASSFLPATSSMLFYNEQFF. As DNA, the CDR3 is TGTGCCAGCAGTTTCCTACCCGCGACTAGCTCCATGCTATTCTACAATGAGCAGTTCTTC.

In DNA form, the CDR3 reads TGCGCCAGCAGACCCGACACGGTTAAAGAAAAACTGTTTTTT. Residues: CASRPDTVKEKLFF. The gene calls are TRBV5-1 and TRBJ1-4; D is ambiguous. Germline CDR1 reads SGHRS; CDR2 reads YFSETQ. V lost 5 bases and J lost 8, with 16 bases in between. The CDR3 runs to 14 residues.

This chain connects TRBV9 to TRBJ1-1; a possible D gene is TRBD1 (6 bases). The CDR3 runs to 14 residues. From germline, CDR1 is SGDLS and CDR2 YYNGEE. V lost 2 bases, J lost 4 bases, and 12 bases lay in between. The CDR3 sequence: CASSVGGALTEAFF. The DNA for the CDR3 is TGTGCCAGCAGCGTTGGGGGGGCGCTCACTGAAGCTTTCTTT. Complete variable domain (other parts from reference TRBV9 and TRBJ1-1): DSGVTQTPKHLITATGQRVTLRCSPRSGDLSVYWYQQSLDQGLQFLIQYYNGEERAKGNILERFSAQQFPDLHSELNLSSLELGDSALYFCASSVGGALTEAFFGQGTRLTVV.

The sample holds one count of this clone. The chain recombines TRBV7-2 with TRBJ1-5; TRBD1 matches 7 bases. Trimming cost V 1 base and J 7 bases; bases outside gene matches: 7. The CDR3 consists of 15 residues. The germline CDR1 and CDR2 sequences are SGHTA and FQGNSA. The CDR3 DNA follows: TGTGCCAGCAGCTTAGACACAGGGGTTGGGCAGCCCCAGCATTTT. Amino acid sequence: CASSLDTGVGQPQHF.

The V and J genes are TRBV30 and TRBJ1-1; 9 positions agree with TRBD1. CDR1 is GTSNPN and CDR2 is SVGIG in the germline V gene (reference sequence). V dropped 0 bases and J dropped 11; count of bases not matched to a gene: 7. CDR3 size: 13 residues. CDR3 amino acids: CAWSVGDRVYAFF. DNA for the CDR3: TGTGCCTGGAGTGTTGGGGACAGGGTGTATGCTTTCTTT.

This chain connects TRBV10-3 to TRBJ2-5; 8 nucleotides line up with TRBD1. Germline CDR1 and CDR2: ENHRY and SYGVKD. With V trimmed by 8 bases and J by 5 bases, 13 bases remained unmatched. The CDR3 runs 15 residues. Written as DNA, the CDR3 is TGTGCCATCTCCAGTCCCGGGACAGGTTGGGAGACCCAGTACTTC. Translating it yields CAISSPGTGWETQYF.

The V call is TRBV28, the J call TRBJ1-1, with TRBD1 as a possible D gene (5 bases). Between the trimmed V and J ends, which lost 7 bases and 1 base, there was a span of 16 bases. This CDR3 has 15 residues. Germline values: CDR1 MDHEN, CDR2 SYDVKM. CDR3 DNA sequence: TGTGCCAGCAATCCCCTCGGGCAGGGGAACACTGAAGCTTTCTTT. Its translation is CASNPLGQGNTEAFF. Full variable domain (rest looked up from reference TRBV28 and TRBJ1-1): DVKVTQSSRYLVKRTGEKVFLECVQDMDHENMFWYRQDPGLGLRLIYFSYDVKMKEKGDIPEGYSVSREKKERFSLILESASTNQTSMYLCASNPLGQGNTEAFFGQGTRLTVV.

V usage is TRBV12-5 and J usage is TRBJ1-1, with 7 bases fitting TRBD1. The CDR3 totals 13 residues. Trimming took 0 bases from V and 8 from J; bases not matched to a gene: 3. In germline, CDR1 is LGHNT, CDR2 FRNRAP. DNA of the CDR3: TGTGCTAGTGGTTTGGTAGGGGGCAGAGAAGCTTTCTTT. This encodes CASGLVGGREAFF.

This clone appeared a single time. This chain joins TRBV18 and TRBJ2-7; 7 bases match TRBD1. J lost 6 bases, V lost 5 bases, and 10 bases had no gene match. The germline gives CDR1 KGHSH, CDR2 LQKENI. The CDR3 has 14 amino acids. The CDR3 sequence is CASSTSTGFGEQYF. The CDR3, as DNA: TGTGCCAGCTCAACTTCGACAGGGTTTGGCGAGCAGTACTTC.

The chain uses TRBV7-2 and TRBJ2-3, with 9 bases fitting TRBD1. Germline CDR1 is SGHTA and CDR2 is FQGNSA. V shed 6 bases, J shed 4 bases, and the junction held 5 bases outside the gene matches. This CDR3 has 14 residues. The CDR3 is CASRPTGGPDTQYF. The CDR3 DNA reads as TGTGCCAGCAGGCCGACAGGGGGACCAGATACGCAGTATTTT.

The chain is built from TRBV2 and TRBJ2-7, with D uncertain. Germline V gene lookup returns CDR1 SNHLY and CDR2 FYNNEI. Trimming removed 4 bases from V and 3 bases from J, with 10 bases in between. CDR3 length: 13 amino acids. This CDR3 is CASSVRSYYEQYF. In nucleotides, the CDR3 is TGTGCCAGCAGTGTGCGCTCTTACTACGAGCAGTACTTC.

The rearrangement joins TRBV12-5 to TRBJ2-3; 13 bases fit TRBD2. Germline V CDR1 and CDR2: LGHNT, FRNRAP. This CDR3 region has 19 residues. Trimming took 2 bases from V and 1 from J; bases not matched to a gene: 9. The CDR3 sequence: CASGLPARTSGSGTDTQYF. CDR3 in DNA: TGTGCTAGTGGTTTGCCCGCCCGGACTAGCGGGAGCGGCACAGATACGCAGTATTTT.

The rearrangement joins TRBV25-1 to TRBJ1-2; perhaps TRBD1 as D (6 bases). The germline V gene encodes CDR1 MGHDK and CDR2 SYGVNS. CDR3 size: 15 residues. Trimming cost V 4 bases and J 3 bases, with 15 bases left between them. Here the CDR3 DNA reads TGTGCCAGCAGTGGGCTCCCACAGGGATACTATGGCTACACCTTC. Protein sequence: CASSGLPQGYYGYTF.

V usage is TRBV10-1 and J usage is TRBJ2-1; D is perhaps TRBD2 (5 bases). CDR3 size: 15 residues. Germline lookup yields CDR1 WNHNN and CDR2 SYGVQD (reference sequence). Between the trimmed V and J ends, which lost 2 bases and 6 bases, there was a span of 14 bases. This CDR3 is CASSEVDGGFNEQFF. In DNA, the CDR3 is TGCGCCAGCAGTGAGGTTGATGGAGGCTTCAATGAGCAGTTCTTC.

This clone was seen only once. The J gene is TRBJ2-1, the V gene TRBV5-4; D is unresolved. CDR1 SGHNT and CDR2 YYREEE come from the germline V gene (reference sequence). The V and J ends lost 3 bases and 6 bases respectively, with 4 bases between them. The CDR3 contains 11 residues. This CDR3 reads CASSSINEQFF. Written as DNA, the CDR3 is TGTGCCAGCAGCTCCATCAATGAGCAGTTCTTC.

This chain joins TRBV20-1 and TRBJ1-1; no firm D call. Trimming left V 6 bases short and J 2 bases short, with 7 bases between. The germline V gene encodes CDR1 DFQATT and CDR2 SNEGSKA (reference sequence). This CDR3 contains 11 residues. Written as DNA, the CDR3 is TGCAGTGCCCCGAGAAACACTGAAGCTTTCTTT. Its protein product is CSAPRNTEAFF.

The chain uses TRBV11-2 and TRBJ1-6; the D gene is possibly TRBD1 (5 bases). V was clipped by 3 bases and J by 6 bases, with 12 bases between them. CDR1 SGHAT and CDR2 FQNNGV come from the germline V gene. This CDR3 region has 15 residues. CDR3 nucleotides: TGTGCCAGCAGCTTCGGGGGTCGAATTAATTCACCCCTCCACTTT. Residues: CASSFGGRINSPLHF.

This clone was found once. The genes are TRBV15 and TRBJ1-3, with TRBD1 matching 8 bases. V was clipped by 0 bases and J by 4 bases; unmatched bases: 2. The germline CDR1 and CDR2 sequences are LNHNV and YYDKDF (reference sequence). The CDR3 loop spans 15 amino acids. The CDR3 is CATSRDRGLGNTIYF. The CDR3 nucleotides read TGTGCCACCAGCAGAGACAGGGGGCTGGGAAACACCATATATTTT.

This clone was counted once. V is TRBV5-6 and J is TRBJ1-2, with D perhaps matching TRBD1 (5 bases). The ends were cut back, 4 bases at V and 4 bases at J, with 11 bases in the middle. Germline V gives CDR1 SGHDT, CDR2 YYEEEE. The CDR3 totals 13 residues. The CDR3 DNA follows: TGTGCCAGCAGCCCGGGGGAGACCTATGGCTACACCTTC. This gives the protein CASSPGETYGYTF.

The rearrangement uses TRBV5-4 and TRBJ2-7, with 8 bases fitting TRBD2. Trimming took 4 bases from V and 6 from J; bases not matched to a gene: 12. The CDR3 is made up of 15 amino acids. CDR1 and CDR2 (germline): SGHNT, YYREEE (reference sequence). The CDR3 reads CASSPTPSGRGEQYF. CDR3 nucleotide sequence: TGTGCCAGCAGCCCGACCCCCAGCGGGAGAGGCGAGCAGTACTTC.

The chain links TRBV4-3 to TRBJ2-2, with TRBD2 matching over 11 bases. The trim removed 1 base at V and 4 bases at J, leaving 2 bases unmatched. Germline lookup yields CDR1 LGHNA and CDR2 YSLEER. The CDR3 runs to 16 residues. This chain's CDR3 is CASSQGLAGGTGELFF. CDR3 DNA sequence: TGCGCCAGCAGCCAAGGTCTAGCGGGAGGCACCGGGGAGCTGTTTTTT.

This sequence joins TRBV5-5 and TRBJ2-2; 7 bases map to TRBD1. The germline V gene has CDR1 SGHKS and CDR2 YYEKEE (reference sequence). The CDR3 length is 15 residues. V was pared by 3 bases and J by 8 bases, with 10 bases of the junction left unmatched. The CDR3: CASSWAGTAMGELFF. The CDR3 DNA sequence: TGTGCCAGCAGCTGGGCCGGGACAGCGATGGGGGAGCTGTTTTTT.